This is a list of T cell receptor beta chains from one sample in a study of blood T cell repertoires in COVID-19. The assay was immunoSEQ multiplex PCR, and TCRdb's table has in-frame clones only and misses some. Among some 200,000 clones listed, over 75% were seen once. Material for sequencing was PBMCs or T cells enriched from blood (not recorded which). These receptors came from a woman younger than 30 in a cohort exposed to, infected with or recovered from COVID-19 (not recorded which). The conserved cysteine and the conserved F or W are not part of the CDR3 here. The D gene is left open where the match is weak.

TRBV10-1	TRBD1	TRBJ1-3	ASSPGTAEATIY
TRBV11-1	NA	TRBJ2-7	ASSLTVTYEQY
TRBV4-1	TRBD2	TRBJ2-3	ASSQEAGGSDTQY
TRBV2	NA	TRBJ1-4	ASSGAGMGEKLF
TRBV7-8	NA	TRBJ1-2	ASSLVSGAPGYT
TRBV5-8	NA	TRBJ1-1	ASSLGPDYTEAF
TRBV7-9	TRBD2	TRBJ2-3	ASSPPSGASDTQY
TRBV10-3	TRBD2	TRBJ2-3	AISESLAVEDTQY
TRBV7-2	TRBD2	TRBJ2-2	ASSPQGLAVWGNTGELF
TRBV7-3	TRBD2	TRBJ2-1	ASSLELAGTYNEQF
TRBV2	TRBD1	TRBJ1-2	ASRPRGHGYT
TRBV12-3/TRBV12-4	NA	TRBJ2-5	ASWGDVTETQY
TRBV27	TRBD1	TRBJ1-6	ASSLLSSGQDSPLH
TRBV5-1	NA	TRBJ1-3	ASSLGGSSGNTIY
TRBV15	TRBD1	TRBJ1-4	ATSRNLGTGSEKLF
TRBV10-3	NA	TRBJ1-2	AISLGIGAYGYT
TRBV7-9	NA	TRBJ1-1	ASSSGVNTEAF
TRBV12-3/TRBV12-4	NA	TRBJ1-4	ASQRRGTEKLF
TRBV3-1/TRBV3-2	NA	TRBJ2-3	ASSQPSGGTDTQY
TRBV3-1/TRBV3-2	TRBD1	TRBJ1-3	ASSYGQGEGNTIY
TRBV4-1	TRBD2	TRBJ2-2	ASSQAGTKLTGELF
TRBV7-9	TRBD1	TRBJ2-7	ASSSPGQGRSRSSYEQY
TRBV6-5	NA	TRBJ2-5	ASSLDWLGETQY
TRBV6-5	NA	TRBJ2-4	ASSYSTQGGSIQY
TRBV12-3/TRBV12-4	NA	TRBJ1-4	ASSLSFNEKLF
TRBV5-1	TRBD1	TRBJ2-3	ASSLRQGADTQY
TRBV7-3	NA	TRBJ1-3	ASSSERDNSGNTIY
TRBV10-3	NA	TRBJ1-3	AISDQRVGNTIY
TRBV27	TRBD1	TRBJ1-2	ASSPQGNYGYT
TRBV28	TRBD1	TRBJ1-3	ASRGAQGKGNTIY
TRBV3-1/TRBV3-2	TRBD1	TRBJ1-6	ASRPQGAGSPLH
TRBV5-1	NA	TRBJ2-1	ASSLVEVSVLYNEQF
TRBV9	NA	TRBJ2-7	ASSVVGGSEQY
TRBV18	TRBD1	TRBJ1-2	ASSRDRDGYT
TRBV15	NA	TRBJ2-1	ATSRDRGGYNEQF
TRBV10-1	TRBD1	TRBJ1-1	ASSKTGVMNTEAF
TRBV5-8	TRBD2	TRBJ2-1	ASSLLAGDSYNEQF
TRBV6-5	NA	TRBJ1-6	ASSYAGAYNSPLH
TRBV24-1	TRBD1	TRBJ2-6	ATSDTRTGAASGANVLT
TRBV19	TRBD2	TRBJ2-1	ASSIGTSNYEQF
TRBV5-1	TRBD1	TRBJ2-1	ASSKGTGGGIGGLYNEQF
TRBV4-1	TRBD2	TRBJ2-2	ASSQGAMTSGSPGELF
TRBV7-9	NA	TRBJ1-3	ASSGDYGALSGNTIY
TRBV6-5	TRBD1	TRBJ1-6	ASRRRRDRESPLH
TRBV10-1	NA	TRBJ1-1	ASSAELPGNTEAF
TRBV14	TRBD1	TRBJ1-6	ASSPTLTGGLGSPLH
TRBV11-2	TRBD2	TRBJ2-7	ASTFRGLAAYEQY
TRBV28	NA	TRBJ1-2	ASSPDRNYGYT
TRBV19	NA	TRBJ1-3	ASSTDSSGNTIY
TRBV2	NA	TRBJ1-5	ASSEGRGKNQPQH
TRBV6-5	NA	TRBJ1-2	ASSPPRDFYGYT
TRBV3-1/TRBV3-2	TRBD1	TRBJ2-3	ASSNRQGSDTQY
TRBV11-3	NA	TRBJ2-3	ASSLAGADTQY
TRBV2	TRBD1	TRBJ1-3	ASSETGEGNTIY